These 5 T cell receptor beta chains originate from one sample sequenced in a study of cytomegalovirus exposure and HLA in healthy donors. It was with 60 Vbeta and 13 Jbeta primers that the PCR ran. TCRdb's table, derived via immunoSEQ multiplex PCR, lists solely in-frame clones and lacks some. There are 120,000 to 150,000 clones in the sample; roughly 80% occur only once, and roughly 4.9% lies in the top ten. The sequenced material came from PBMCs. These TCRs come from a woman between 45 and 65 years old in good health and CMV-seronegative.

The V call is TRBV6-1, the J call TRBJ1-4; D not certain. The V and J ends lost 6 bases and 5 bases respectively, with 16 bases between them. The germline CDR1 and CDR2 sequences are MNHNS and SASEGT. The CDR3 spans 15 residues. CDR3: CASSAALAGNEKLFF. CDR3 bases: TGTGCCAGCAGCGCCGCCCTGGCAGGAAATGAAAAACTGTTTTTT.

The chain joins TRBV19 to TRBJ1-1; D unresolved. This CDR3 comprises 14 residues. CDR1 and CDR2 (germline): LNHDA, SQIVND (reference sequence). The germline V and J ends were trimmed by 10 bases and 0 bases, with 15 bases remaining between them. DNA of the CDR3: TGTGCCATGTCGGACTTACAGTTGAACACTGAAGCTTTCTTT. This encodes CAMSDLQLNTEAFF.

The chain uses TRBV11-2 and TRBJ1-6, with a possible D match to TRBD1 (6 bases). The CDR3 sequence is 16 residues long. The germline V gene has CDR1 SGHAT and CDR2 FQNNGV. The V and J ends lost 5 bases and 3 bases respectively, with 14 bases between them. The DNA for the CDR3 is TGTGCCAGCAGCCACCGACAGGATTTCTATAATTCACCCCTCCACTTT. Protein: CASSHRQDFYNSPLHF.

The chain carries TRBV5-5 and TRBJ2-3; 9 bases line up with TRBD2. This CDR3 region has 16 residues. Germline V gene sequence: CDR1 SGHKS, CDR2 YYEKEE (reference sequence). The J segment lost 1 base and the V segment lost 0 bases, leaving 3 bases of the junction unmatched. CDR3: CASSLAQRGGTDTQYF. The CDR3 region has the DNA TGTGCCAGCAGCTTGGCCCAGCGGGGGGGCACAGATACGCAGTATTTT.

This clone was observed once. J is TRBJ2-7 and V is TRBV7-2; maybe TRBD1 (5 bases). Germline V lookup: CDR1 SGHTA, CDR2 FQGNSA. The CDR3 runs 14 residues. Trimming removed 7 bases at V and 5 bases at J, with 18 bases between. As DNA, the CDR3 is TGTGCCAGCACCTTCATTACAGGTTTCCACGAGCAGTACTTC. Its protein is CASTFITGFHEQYF.